This TCR beta chain comes out of a study of T cell responses to AZD1222 COVID-19 vaccine. Study observations and caveats: Nearly half of spike-specific TCRs reportedly target variant regions that are unmutated in the B.1.351 and B.1.1.7 variants.

A remark on this clone: Antigen specificity is unknown.

Assay: immunoSEQ multiplex PCR; the TCRdb copy retains only in-frame clones and omits some. The sample has about 120,000 clones; 90% to 95% are singletons. The V and J ends lost 6 bases and 8 bases respectively, with 14 bases between them. Germline V gene lookup returns CDR1 MNHEY and CDR2 SVGAGI. CDR3 length equals 13 residues. The receptor was derived from an adult who received the AZD1222 COVID-19 vaccine. Sequencing used peripheral blood, obtained 28 days after the second AZD1222 dose. The chain couples TRBV6-5 to TRBJ2-1; the D gene is possibly TRBD2 (6 bases). CDR3 sequence reads: CASRAGKVYEQFF. CDR3 DNA: TGTGCCAGCAGGGCGGGAAAGGTCTATGAGCAGTTCTTC.